A selection of T cell receptor beta chains follows, all from one sample in a study of blood T cell repertoires in COVID-19. Clones were read by immunoSEQ multiplex PCR, and TCRdb kept only the in-frame ones, dropping some. The sample contains some 42,000 clones, around 83% of which appear only once. Sequencing used peripheral blood. These receptors were collected from a woman between 65 and 79 years old in a cohort sampled during active COVID-19. Both conserved end residues are part of each CDR3. The order of the fields is D gene, V gene, J gene, clone size, CDR3 DNA, CDR3 protein. A D gene is named only where the DNA matches it firmly. Rows may omit the clone size; those that give it use once, few, many or a size class.

>TRBD2|TRBV2|TRBJ2-3|.
TGTGCCAGCAGTGAGGGGCTGCGGGAGGCTTCCTACCCGTATTTT
CASSEGLREASYPYF
>.|TRBV6-1|TRBJ2-7|.
TGTGCCAGCAGTGAAGCTCCTAGCGAGCAGTACTTC
CASSEAPSEQYF
>TRBD2|TRBV28|TRBJ2-5|.
TGTGCCAGCAGTTTAAGACTAGCGGGAGGAGAGACCCAGTACTTC
CASSLRLAGGETQYF
>TRBD1|TRBV10-3|TRBJ2-1|.
TGTGCCATCAGTGATCCGACAGGGTGGGGAAATGAGCAGTTCTTC
CAISDPTGWGNEQFF
>TRBD1|TRBV27|TRBJ2-7|.
TGTGCCAGCAGTTCTCAGGGGGCCTACGAGCAGTACTTC
CASSSQGAYEQYF
>TRBD2|TRBV11-1|TRBJ2-7|.
TGTGCCAGCAGCTCATATCCCCTAACTAGCGGCTACGAGCAGTACTTC
CASSSYPLTSGYEQYF
>.|TRBV5-1|TRBJ1-3|.
TGCGCCAGCAGAGTAGACGGGAGCTCTGGAAACACCATATATTTT
CASRVDGSSGNTIYF
>TRBD2|TRBV9|TRBJ2-3|.
TGTGCCAGCAGCCTAGCGGGAGATACGCAGTATTTT
CASSLAGDTQYF
>TRBD1|TRBV12-5|TRBJ1-1|few
TGTGCTAGTGGTTTGGGACAGGGATCATTTACTGAAGCTTTCTTT
CASGLGQGSFTEAFF
>.|TRBV3-1/TRBV3-2|TRBJ1-2|.
TGTGCCAGCAGCCAGGGGGGAAGAAGGAACTCGGGCTACACCTTC
CASSQGGRRNSGYTF
>.|TRBV30|TRBJ1-1|.
TGTGCCTGGAGTAAAGGGGTGGACACTGAAGCTTTCTTT
CAWSKGVDTEAFF
>.|TRBV7-9|TRBJ1-2|.
TGTGCCAGCAGCTCCAATAGCAGGGTCGATGGCTACACCTTC
CASSSNSRVDGYTF
>TRBD2|TRBV7-9|TRBJ2-1|.
TGTGCCAGCAGCCAAGGCCAAGGGACTAGCGGGAGGTCGGAGCAGTTCTTC
CASSQGQGTSGRSEQFF
>TRBD2|TRBV5-1|TRBJ2-2|.
TGCGCCAGCAGGAGTCAACTAGCGGGAGGCTTAAACACCGGGGAGCTGTTTTTT
CASRSQLAGGLNTGELFF
>.|TRBV6-6|TRBJ1-1|.
TGTGCCAGCAGTTATGAGACTGGCGCGTGGAACACTGAAGCTTTCTTT
CASSYETGAWNTEAFF
>TRBD2|TRBV7-2|TRBJ2-7|.
TGTGCCAGCAGCCCGCGAGGGAGGGAGTCCTCCTACGAGCAGTACTTC
CASSPRGRESSYEQYF
>.|TRBV10-3|TRBJ1-2|.
TGTGCCATCAGGAAACAAGAAACGTATGGCTACACCTTC
CAIRKQETYGYTF
>.|TRBV7-2|TRBJ2-3|.
TGTGCCAGCAGCTTGGAGGGGATTAGCACAGATACGCAGTATTTT
CASSLEGISTDTQYF
>TRBD2|TRBV10-2|TRBJ2-7|.
TGCGCCAGCCGAGAGGGACTAGCGGGAGGTCGCAGCTCCTACGAGCAGTACTTC
CASREGLAGGRSSYEQYF
>TRBD2|TRBV9|TRBJ2-3|.
TGTGCCAGCAGCTTCCGCCCTATACTAGCGGCTAGCACAGATACGCAGTATTTT
CASSFRPILAASTDTQYF
>TRBD2|TRBV7-2|TRBJ2-1|.
TGTGCCAGCAGCCCGGGGACTAGCGGGAGTGTGGGTGAGCAGTTCTTC
CASSPGTSGSVGEQFF
>TRBD2|TRBV5-1|TRBJ2-1|.
TGCGCCAGCACCCCACTAGCGGGAGGGAACAATGAGCAGTTCTTC
CASTPLAGGNNEQFF
>.|TRBV29-1|TRBJ1-2|.
TGCAGCGTTGAACCCCCCCCCAGCACCTTC
CSVEPPPSTF
>.|TRBV12-1|TRBJ2-2|.
TGTGCCAGCAGCTTACCCTCCCTAGCGGAGCCGGACACCGGGGAGCTGTTTTTT
CASSLPSLAEPDTGELFF
>TRBD1|TRBV4-1|TRBJ1-5|.
TGCGCCAGCAGCCATCGACAGGGGGCTTGGGGCAATCAGCCCCAGCATTTT
CASSHRQGAWGNQPQHF
>TRBD1|TRBV10-3|TRBJ2-3|.
TGTGCCATCAGTGTGGGGACAGCCACAGATACGCAGTATTTT
CAISVGTATDTQYF
>TRBD1|TRBV9|TRBJ1-1|once
TGTGCCAGCAGCGTAGGGCAGGGGGTTGCTCCCGAAGCTTTCTTT
CASSVGQGVAPEAFF
>.|TRBV11-3|TRBJ2-7|few
TGTGCCAGCAGCTTGGATGCCGGGGAACAGTACTTC
CASSLDAGEQYF
>.|TRBV10-2|TRBJ2-6|.
TGCGCCAGCAGTGTCGACTTGGCCTCTGGGGCCAACGTCCTGACTTTC
CASSVDLASGANVLTF
>.|TRBV7-9|TRBJ1-5|.
TGTGCCAGCAGCTTAGAAGGGGGCAATCAGCCCCAGCATTTT
CASSLEGGNQPQHF
>.|TRBV11-2|TRBJ1-5|.
TGTGCCAGCAGCTTAGACGGGAGACAGCCCCAGCATTTT
CASSLDGRQPQHF
>TRBD2|TRBV7-7|TRBJ2-5|.
TGTGCTAGCAGCCTAAATAGCGGGGTACATCTCGAGACCCAGTACTTC
CASSLNSGVHLETQYF
>.|TRBV10-1|TRBJ2-7|.
TGCGCCAGCAGTGAGTCTTCGTCGTCTCACGAGCAGTACTTC
CASSESSSSHEQYF
>TRBD2|TRBV10-1|TRBJ2-2|.
TGCGCCAGCAGCCAGGGACTACCGGTGAACACCGGGGAGCTGTTTTTT
CASSQGLPVNTGELFF
>.|TRBV14|TRBJ2-1|.
TGTGCCAGCAGCCCCCAGTCCTACAATGAGCAGTTCTTC
CASSPQSYNEQFF
>.|TRBV18|TRBJ1-1|.
TGTGCCAGCTCCCCCCCCGGGAGGACGGCTGAAGCTTTCTTT
CASSPPGRTAEAFF
>TRBD2|TRBV14|TRBJ2-7|.
TGTGCCAGCAGCGCACTAGCGGGCTCCTACGAGCAGTACTTC
CASSALAGSYEQYF
>.|TRBV5-1|TRBJ1-1|once
TGCGCCAGCAGCTTGGGGCGGGCGAACACTGAAGCTTTCTTT
CASSLGRANTEAFF
>.|TRBV9|TRBJ2-3|few
TGTGCCAGCAGCCCCAGACAGGACCAAATTAGCACAGATACGCAGTATTTT
CASSPRQDQISTDTQYF
>TRBD1|TRBV18|TRBJ1-5|.
TGTGCCAGCTCACCATTCCTCGAGGGACAGGAGAATCAGCCCCAGCATTTT
CASSPFLEGQENQPQHF
>TRBD1|TRBV30|TRBJ1-5|.
TGTGCCTGGAGTCCAGGGACAGCCAGATTAAATCAGCCCCAGCATTTT
CAWSPGTARLNQPQHF
>TRBD2|TRBV7-8|TRBJ2-7|.
TGTGCCAGCAGCCCGGCTAGCGGGGGGGTCTACGAGCAGTACTTC
CASSPASGGVYEQYF
>.|TRBV29-1|TRBJ2-5|medium-sized
TGCAGCGTTGAAGATTTCGGGGAAGAGACCCAGTACTTC
CSVEDFGEETQYF
>TRBD1|TRBV18|TRBJ2-7|.
TGTGCCAGCTCACTGGACAGGTCTGAGCAGTACTTC
CASSLDRSEQYF
>.|TRBV2|TRBJ2-2|once
TGTGCCAGCAGCGGTGACACCGGGGAGCTGTTTTTT
CASSGDTGELFF
>TRBD1|TRBV19|TRBJ2-7|.
TGTGCCAGTAGTATAGAGATCGGACAGGGGGTAGGCGAGCAGTACTTC
CASSIEIGQGVGEQYF
>.|TRBV5-8|TRBJ2-1|.
TGTGCCAGCAGCTTATCTAACGGTTACAATGAGCAGTTCTTC
CASSLSNGYNEQFF
>.|TRBV2|TRBJ2-5|.
TGTGCCAGCAGTGCCGAAGAGACCCAGTACTTC
CASSAEETQYF
>TRBD2|TRBV6-2/TRBV6-3|TRBJ2-2|.
TGTGCCAGCAGTTATTTGGGACTTGTGGGACTAGGCGGGGAGAACACCGGGGAGCTGTTTTTT
CASSYLGLVGLGGENTGELFF
>.|TRBV2|TRBJ2-1|.
TGTGCCAGCAGTGAAGGACTAGGTGAGCAGTTCTTC
CASSEGLGEQFF
>.|TRBV18|TRBJ2-1|.
TGTGCCAGCTCACCAGGGCAGGGGGGCCACAATGAGCAGTTCTTC
CASSPGQGGHNEQFF
>TRBD2|TRBV24-1|TRBJ2-5|once
TGTGCCACCAGTGACCGACCCGAACCGGGACTAGCGTGGGAGACCCAGTACTTC
CATSDRPEPGLAWETQYF
>.|TRBV28|TRBJ1-1|.
TGTGCCAGCAGTTTAATGGGGCTTGAAGCTTTCTTT
CASSLMGLEAFF
>.|TRBV7-2|TRBJ1-5|.
TGTGCCAGCAGCTCGAGGAATCAGCCCCAGCATTTT
CASSSRNQPQHF
>.|TRBV19|TRBJ2-5|.
TGTGCCAGTAGTTATGGAGGGGAGACCCAGTACTTC
CASSYGGETQYF
>TRBD2|TRBV10-3|TRBJ2-3|.
TGTGCCATCAAACTGGGGCTAGCGGGAGATACGCAGTATTTT
CAIKLGLAGDTQYF
>TRBD2|TRBV7-9|TRBJ2-7|.
TGTGCCAGCAGCTTAGAGACTAGCGGGTACGAGCAGTACTTC
CASSLETSGYEQYF
>.|TRBV11-2|TRBJ1-2|many
TGTGCCAGCAGCTTACGGGGGTCGGCATTAGGCCATGGCTACACCTTC
CASSLRGSALGHGYTF